The 9 T cell receptor beta chains below all came from one sample that was sequenced in a study of blood T cells in healthy people across ages. A second PCR, run for about 6 to 11 cycles, used a sample-barcoded 5' primer plus a J-beta primer mix. A single record per CDR3 protein comes from TCRdb applying MiXCR to the 5' RACE reads. The table shows some 1.4 million distinct CDR3 sequences, with roughly 45% occurring only once. The specimen sequenced was blood. These receptor sequences come from a woman in her late teens or twenties in good health.

As concerns this clonotype: A much larger clone differs by one base, so this may be a read error. The V gene is TRBV29-1, the J gene TRBJ2-7, with a possible D match to TRBD2 (6 bases). V gave up 3 bases and J gave up 5 bases, with 11 bases separating them. Germline assignment: CDR1 SQVTM and CDR2 ANQGSEA. The CDR3 has 12 amino acids. CDR3 DNA sequence: TGCAGCGTTGAGTGGCCGGGGGACGAGCAGTACTTC. The encoded protein is CSVEWPGDEQYF.

The J gene is TRBJ2-5, the V gene TRBV6-1, with D hard to call. The CDR3 spans 13 residues. The germline gives CDR1 MNHNS, CDR2 SASEGT. The V gene lost 2 bases and the J gene lost 7 bases, with 11 bases spanning the gap. Here the CDR3 reads CASSEPNSRTQYF. The CDR3 nucleotides read TGTGCCAGCAGTGAACCTAACTCCAGGACCCAGTACTTC.

The CDR3 region has the DNA TGTGCCAGCAGTCGTACAGGGGGCGCTGGGGCCAACGTCCTGACTTTC. It encodes CASSRTGGAGANVLTF. V is TRBV11-3 and J is TRBJ2-6; 9 bases line up with TRBD1. The CDR3 consists of 16 residues. Looked up from germline, CDR1 is SGHNT and CDR2 is YENEEA. Trimming took 6 bases from V and 2 from J; bases not matched to a gene: 5.

In this sample, this clonotype turned up a few times. The rearrangement joins TRBV2 to TRBJ2-5; the D is unclear. This CDR3 comprises 13 residues. The germline V and J ends were trimmed by 11 bases and 1 base, with 14 bases remaining between them. Germline CDR1 reads SNHLY; CDR2 reads FYNNEI. The CDR3 spells CACNGAPQETQYF. CDR3 coding DNA: TGTGCCTGCAATGGAGCCCCCCAAGAGACCCAGTACTTC. Full variable domain (remainder filled in from reference TRBV2 and TRBJ2-5): EPEVTQTPSHQVTQMGQEVILRCVPISNHLYFYWYRQILGQKVEFLVSFYNNEISEKSEIFDDQFSVERPDGSNFTLKIRSTKLEDSAMYFCACNGAPQETQYFGPGTRLLVL.

The rearrangement uses TRBV6-5 and TRBJ2-5; the match to TRBD2 covers 14 bases. The CDR3 has 15 amino acids. Per germline, CDR1 MNHEY and CDR2 SVGAGI. With V trimmed by 8 bases and J by 4 bases, 6 bases remained unmatched. In DNA form, the CDR3 reads TGTGCCAGCGCGACTAGCGGGGGGGCCCGAGAGACCCAGTACTTC. Translation: CASATSGGARETQYF.

The chain has TRBV7-8 and TRBJ2-7, with 11 bases lining up with TRBD2. Germline CDR1 and CDR2: SGHVS and FQNEAQ. The CDR3 is 17 amino acids. The junction had 16 bases not matched to a gene; V was cut back by 5 bases and J by 7 bases. The CDR3 sequence is CASSPSAGLAVYNEQYF. CDR3 nucleotide sequence: TGTGCCAGCAGCCCCTCGGCGGGACTAGCGGTTTACAATGAGCAGTACTTC.

This chain connects TRBV6-6 to TRBJ2-1; TRBD2 aligns across 8 bases. The end of the DNA aligns better with TRBJ2-7, so the J call may be wrong. Germline values: CDR1 MNHNY, CDR2 SVGAGI (reference sequence). The CDR3 loop spans 14 amino acids. The CDR3 spells CASSAGRGYNEQYF. The CDR3 DNA is TGTGCCAGCTCCGCCGGGAGGGGCTACAATGAGCAGTACTTC.

This sequence joins TRBV10-3 and TRBJ2-1; the D gene is possibly TRBD1 (5 bases). The CDR3 is made up of 18 amino acids. Germline V gene sequence: CDR1 ENHRY, CDR2 SYGVKD. In DNA form, the CDR3 reads TGTGTCATTAGTGAGTCGAGATTTAGAACAGGTCCCTACAATGAGCAGTTCTTC. The encoded protein is CVISESRFRTGPYNEQFF.

V is TRBV12-3 or TRBV12-4 and J is TRBJ1-2; D is undetermined. There are 15 residues in the CDR3. V shed 2 bases and J shed 1 base, with 11 bases lying between them. The CDR3 loop is CASSLTRAYNYGYTF. Here the CDR3 DNA reads TGTGCCAGCAGTTTAACCCGAGCCTATAACTATGGCTACACCTTC.